This entry features one TCR beta chain sequence. The CDR3 covers 16 residues. Germline V lookup: CDR1 MNHEY, CDR2 SVGAGI. Trimming took off 0 bases at V and 7 bases at J, with 15 bases between the two ends. A single record per CDR3 protein comes from TCRdb applying MiXCR to the 5' RACE reads. The table records approximately 40,000 distinct CDR3 sequences, 30% of them present only once. Sequencing was carried out using tumor-infiltrating memory CD4+ T cells sorted from the breast tumor. The sample's subset: memory CD4+ T cells, CD4+CD45RO+CD25-. The clonotype originates from a female donor with breast cancer. This rearrangement joins TRBV6-5 to TRBJ2-2, with D possibly TRBD2 on 7 matching bases. The CDR3 DNA reads TGTGCCAGCAGTTACTCATCCGGGGGGCAGAGCGGGGAGCTGTTTTTT. Protein sequence: CASSYSSGGQSGELFF.